This section outlines one T cell receptor beta chain sequence together with its context. Its matching antigen is unknown. Trimming left V 1 base short and J 5 bases short, with 10 bases between. Germline values: CDR1 DFQATT, CDR2 SNEGSKA (reference sequence). The CDR3 consists of 13 residues. This entry is derived from a study of response to subunit inactivated influenza vaccine. Study findings and constraints: Each seasonal influenza vaccination, the authors suggested, recruits few new T cells.

TCRdb analysed the RT-PCR reads with MiXCR anew, one entry per CDR3 protein. The data show hundreds of thousands of distinct CDR3 sequences, more than 15% seen once. This clonotype was sampled from a man over 45 who received an inactivated influenza vaccine. The V and J genes are TRBV20-1 and TRBJ2-3; unclear D gene. Sequenced here: PBMCs from blood, sampled roughly 12 days after vaccination. CDR3 sequence (DNA): TGCAGTGCTAGAGGAGGCCTGCTAGATACGCAGTATTTT. Encoded protein: CSARGGLLDTQYF.